This T cell receptor beta chain was sequenced during a study of blood T cell repertoires in COVID-19. Germline V lookup: CDR1 LNHDA, CDR2 SQIVND (reference sequence). The CDR3 loop spans 15 amino acids. The V segment lost 7 bases and the J segment 6 bases; nucleotides outside the gene matches: 9. As processed by the authors: The authors estimated nucleated cell counts from reference gene primer amplification. Some clones are missing from TCRdb's copy, which holds only in-frame ones; the method was immunoSEQ multiplex PCR. D and trimming come from the DNA, and the V and J calls and clone size come from that table. This sample has 110,000 or so clones; roughly 88% occur once, and the top ten carry around 8.4%.

The receptor comes from a woman aged 65 to 85 who had recovered from COVID-19. The V and J genes are TRBV19 and TRBJ2-1, with 10 bases matching TRBD2. The sample comprised peripheral blood. CDR3 in DNA: TGTGCCAGTACCAAGGGACTAGCGAACCCCAATGAGCAGTTCTTC. Amino acid sequence: CASTKGLANPNEQFF.